Presented here are 31 T cell receptor beta chains from one specimen sequenced in a study of blood T cell repertoires in COVID-19 (dated by TCRdb to about 2020). The method was the immunoSEQ multiplex PCR assay. What TCRdb holds here is the immuneACCESS table cut down to in-frame rearrangements. Part of the clones is not present; checked against another copy, under half of the missing clones reflect an unresolved V gene, and the others are unexplained. The sample contains about 180,000 clones, around 88% of them found a single time. The ten largest clones add up to roughly 9.1% of the sample. The sample was PBMCs or T cells enriched from blood (not recorded which). These receptors all stem from a woman between 25 and 40 years old who had recovered from COVID-19.

V is TRBV25-1 and J is TRBJ2-7; TRBD1 aligns across 7 bases. The CDR3 loop spans 17 amino acids. The germline gives CDR1 MGHDK, CDR2 SYGVNS. V was pared by 0 bases and J by 3 bases, with 11 bases of the junction left unmatched. CDR3 nucleotides: TGTGCCAGCAGTGAATATTTTGTGACAGGGCCTGACTACGAGCAGTACTTC. The encoded protein is CASSEYFVTGPDYEQYF.

The chain uses TRBV2 and TRBJ1-6, with D uncertain. The V end was cut by 10 bases, the J end by 8 bases, with 15 bases between. Germline V CDR1 and CDR2: SNHLY, FYNNEI. This CDR3 comprises 13 residues. CDR3 nucleotides: TGTGCCATCCAGACTGAGAGGGATTCACCCCTCCACTTT. It yields the protein CAIQTERDSPLHF.

This rearrangement joins TRBV5-4 to TRBJ2-3; 8 bases line up with TRBD1. Germline lookup yields CDR1 SGHNT and CDR2 YYREEE (reference sequence). This CDR3 spans 15 amino acids. The V and J ends lost 1 base and 14 bases, in that order; junction bases with no gene match: 15. The CDR3 sequence is CASSLRETRGLPPYF. As DNA, the CDR3 is TGTGCCAGCAGCTTGCGAGAAACCAGGGGGCTCCCCCCGTATTTT.

This chain joins TRBV18 and TRBJ1-6, with 7 bases fitting TRBD1. The CDR3 covers 17 residues. The ends lost 4 bases at V and 6 bases at J; junction bases unmatched: 12. Germline values: CDR1 KGHSH, CDR2 LQKENI. DNA of the CDR3: TGTGCCAGCTCACGAACAGGGGTGAAGGTCGGTAATTCACCCCTCCACTTT. As protein: CASSRTGVKVGNSPLHF.

This clone occurred a few times. The chain recombines TRBV19 with TRBJ2-7, with D perhaps TRBD2 (6 bases). Trimming shortened V by 3 bases and J by 3 bases, and 12 bases separated the two germline ends. This CDR3 has 14 amino acids. CDR1 is LNHDA, CDR2 SQIVND, per germline (reference sequence). The CDR3 is CASSIGGGDYEQYF. The CDR3 DNA follows: TGTGCCAGTAGTATCGGCGGAGGGGACTACGAGCAGTACTTC.

The chain has TRBV28 and TRBJ1-5, with 8 bases that match TRBD1. In germline, CDR1 is MDHEN, CDR2 SYDVKM. Trimming removed 5 bases from V and 6 bases from J; junction bases left unmatched: 6. The CDR3 contains 14 residues. This CDR3 is CASSPGGRGQPQHF. As DNA, the CDR3 is TGTGCCAGCAGTCCAGGGGGCCGGGGTCAGCCCCAGCATTTT. The variable domain in full, completed from reference TRBV28 and TRBJ1-5, reads DVKVTQSSRYLVKRTGEKVFLECVQDMDHENMFWYRQDPGLGLRLIYFSYDVKMKEKGDIPEGYSVSREKKERFSLILESASTNQTSMYLCASSPGGRGQPQHFGDGTRLSIL.

The rearrangement uses TRBV5-1 and TRBJ1-1, with D unresolved. Per germline, CDR1 SGHRS and CDR2 YFSETQ. The CDR3 has 14 amino acids. The V end was cut by 1 base, the J end by 0 bases, with 7 bases between. CDR3 region: CASSLSPVNTEAFF. For the CDR3, the DNA is TGCGCCAGCAGCTTGTCGCCGGTGAACACTGAAGCTTTCTTT.

This chain joins TRBV27 and TRBJ2-1; possible D gene TRBD2, 6 bases. The germline gives CDR1 MNHEY, CDR2 SMNVEV (reference sequence). The V end was cut by 2 bases, the J end by 7 bases, with 24 bases between. The CDR3 sequence is 18 residues long. CDR3 sequence reads: CASSLRPTGTLLQNEQFF. Written as DNA, the CDR3 is TGTGCCAGCAGTTTACGTCCCACCGGGACTCTCCTTCAGAATGAGCAGTTCTTC.

The gene calls are TRBV7-9 and TRBJ2-5, with TRBD1 identical over 8 bases. The ends lost 2 bases at V and 5 bases at J; junction bases unmatched: 7. This CDR3 is built from 15 residues. Germline values: CDR1 SEHNR, CDR2 FQNEAQ (reference sequence). CDR3 in amino acids: CASSLYQGAGETQYF. The DNA for the CDR3 is TGTGCCAGCAGCTTATACCAGGGGGCCGGGGAGACCCAGTACTTC. Full variable domain (outside the CDR3, taken from reference TRBV7-9 and TRBJ2-5): DTGVSQNPRHKITKRGQNVTFRCDPISEHNRLYWYRQTLGQGPEFLTYFQNEAQLEKSRLLSDRFSAERPKGSFSTLEIQRTEQGDSAMYLCASSLYQGAGETQYFGPGTRLLVL.

V is TRBV25-1 and J is TRBJ1-5, with TRBD1 matching 8 bases. The CDR3 sequence is 14 residues long. In germline, CDR1 is MGHDK, CDR2 SYGVNS. Germline trimming cut 3 bases from V and 7 bases from J; bases unmatched to any gene: 5. CDR3 in DNA: TGTGCCAGCAGTGACAGGGGGCTGAGGCAGCCCCAGCATTTT. Translated, it gives CASSDRGLRQPQHF.

The rearrangement uses TRBV6-5 and TRBJ2-5; a possible D gene is TRBD1 (5 bases). Between the trimmed V and J ends, which lost 6 bases and 7 bases, there was a span of 12 bases. Germline CDR1 and CDR2: MNHEY and SVGAGI. This CDR3 has 12 residues. The chain's CDR3 is CASRAGLLTQYF. The DNA for the CDR3 is TGTGCCAGCAGGGCAGGGCTTCTGACCCAGTACTTC.

The chain carries TRBV11-2 and TRBJ2-7; 8 bases match TRBD1. The germline V gene encodes CDR1 SGHAT and CDR2 FQNNGV. V was clipped by 4 bases and J by 0 bases; unmatched bases: 14. The CDR3 has 18 residues. As DNA, the CDR3 is TGTGCCAGCAGCTCCGTGACCCGGATCGGACAGGGCTCCTACGAGCAGTACTTC. Its protein product is CASSSVTRIGQGSYEQYF.

The chain couples TRBV15 to TRBJ2-7; 10 bases map to TRBD2. Germline V gene lookup returns CDR1 LNHNV and CDR2 YYDKDF (reference sequence). With 3 bases clipped from V and 1 base from J, the junction kept 9 bases outside the gene matches. The CDR3 contains 17 residues. CDR3 bases: TGTGCCACCAGCAGGGGCGACTTAGCGGGAGGTTCCTACGAGCAGTACTTC. Translated: CATSRGDLAGGSYEQYF.

The rearrangement joins TRBV6-5 to TRBJ2-3, with 9 bases matching TRBD2. The V gene's germline CDR1 is MNHEY and CDR2 SVGAGI. V shed 5 bases, J shed 5 bases, and the junction held 8 bases outside the gene matches. CDR3 size: 15 residues. The CDR3 DNA sequence: TGTGCCAGCAGTCTAGAGCGGGAGGAGAGAGATACGCAGTATTTT. Translation gives CASSLEREERDTQYF.

The chain links TRBV5-3 to TRBJ2-7; 7 bases fit TRBD1. TRBV5-3 is annotated as an ORF whose role is uncertain. J was trimmed by 0 bases and V by 0 bases; bases with no gene match: 12. This CDR3 comprises 18 residues. The CDR3, as DNA: TGTGCCAGAAGCTTGGCCTCTTTCCACAGGGGCAGCTCCTACGAGCAGTACTTC. This codes for CARSLASFHRGSSYEQYF.

CDR3 nucleotide sequence: TGTGCCAGCATAAGAACACCCCACCCTGAAGCTTTCTTT. Its translation: CASIRTPHPEAFF. This rearrangement joins TRBV5-6 to TRBJ1-1; D is ambiguous. The CDR3 has 13 amino acids. V was clipped by 6 bases and J by 6 bases, with 15 bases between them. Germline CDR1 and CDR2: SGHDT and YYEEEE.

V usage is TRBV15 and J usage is TRBJ2-5; the match to TRBD2 covers 8 bases. Germline V gives CDR1 LNHNV, CDR2 YYDKDF (reference sequence). Germline trimming cut 8 bases from V and 5 bases from J; bases unmatched to any gene: 4. The CDR3 sequence is 12 residues long. The CDR3 bases are TGTGCCACCCGGGGGGGGGTGGAGACCCAGTACTTC. It specifies CATRGGVETQYF.

The rearrangement links TRBV5-1 to TRBJ1-3, with TRBD1 identical over 7 bases. Looked up from germline, CDR1 is SGHRS and CDR2 is YFSETQ. CDR3 length: 17 residues. V was clipped by 4 bases and J by 1 base; unmatched bases: 11. CDR3 bases: TGCGCCAGCAGCCCTACCCCACAGGGGACTTCTGGAAACACCATATATTTT. It encodes CASSPTPQGTSGNTIYF.

This clone appeared a single time. The J gene is TRBJ2-3, the V gene TRBV5-4; TRBD1 matches 10 bases. CDR1 and CDR2 from the germline V gene are SGHNT and YYREEE (reference sequence). CDR3 length equals 14 residues. After removal of 5 bases from V and 6 bases from J, the junction contained 6 bases not matched to a gene. This chain's CDR3 is CASRGQGRSDTQYF. The CDR3 nucleotides read TGTGCCAGCAGGGGACAGGGGAGATCGGATACGCAGTATTTT.

The gene calls are TRBV28 and TRBJ2-7; maybe TRBD1 (5 bases). V was cut by 6 bases and J by 5 bases, with 11 bases left in between. CDR1 MDHEN and CDR2 SYDVKM come from the germline V gene. The CDR3 is 12 amino acids. The CDR3 DNA follows: TGTGCCAGCAGGAAGGGGATCGACGAGCAGTACTTC. Translated, it gives CASRKGIDEQYF.

The V gene is TRBV28, the J gene TRBJ2-1; 9 bases are shared with TRBD1. With V trimmed by 2 bases and J by 8 bases, 4 bases remained unmatched. This CDR3 contains 14 residues. Germline-derived CDR1 and CDR2 are MDHEN and SYDVKM. CDR3 amino acids: CASSLGDRDHEQFF. CDR3 coding DNA: TGTGCCAGCAGTTTAGGGGACAGGGACCATGAGCAGTTCTTC.

The chain recombines TRBV7-9 with TRBJ2-1; TRBD2 matches at 13 bases. The length of the CDR3 is 15 residues. The V and J ends lost 5 bases and 5 bases, in that order; junction bases with no gene match: 3. Germline CDR1 SEHNR, CDR2 FQNEAQ (reference sequence). The CDR3 DNA follows: TGTGCCAGCAGCCCCGGGACTAGCGGGAACAATGAGCAGTTCTTC. Its translation is CASSPGTSGNNEQFF.

The chain couples TRBV29-1 to TRBJ2-1; D call uncertain. Germline CDR1 and CDR2: SQVTM and ANQGSEA. V was trimmed by 6 bases and J by 0 bases, leaving 3 bases between them. The CDR3 spans 11 residues. CDR3 residues: CSVSSYNEQFF. The CDR3 region has the DNA TGCAGCGTCAGCTCCTACAATGAGCAGTTCTTC.

The chain is built from TRBV7-2 and TRBJ2-5, with 7 bases fitting TRBD2. The CDR3 length is 15 residues. The ends lost 5 bases at V and 5 bases at J; junction bases unmatched: 11. The germline V gene has CDR1 SGHTA and CDR2 FQGNSA. Written as DNA, the CDR3 is TGTGCCAGCAGCCTAGGCGGGAGCCCTAGGGAGACCCAGTACTTC. The encoded protein is CASSLGGSPRETQYF.

The J gene is TRBJ2-2, the V gene TRBV2, with 10 bases identical to TRBD1. Germline V lookup: CDR1 SNHLY, CDR2 FYNNEI. There are 13 residues in the CDR3. V gave up 11 bases and J gave up 4 bases; unmatched junction bases: 4. CDR3 residues: CAPGQGSTGELFF. The CDR3 DNA sequence: TGTGCCCCGGGACAGGGGAGCACCGGGGAGCTGTTTTTT.

In this sample, this clone turned up a few times. The chain recombines TRBV28 with TRBJ1-4; TRBD1 matches at 11 bases. The J segment lost 2 bases and the V segment lost 6 bases, leaving 11 bases of the junction unmatched. The germline V gene has CDR1 MDHEN and CDR2 SYDVKM. The CDR3 loop spans 18 amino acids. CDR3 amino acids: CASRLSGTGGFTNEKLFF. CDR3 bases: TGTGCCAGCAGGCTATCCGGGACAGGGGGGTTTACTAATGAAAAACTGTTTTTT.

This clone was recorded only once. The gene calls are TRBV29-1 and TRBJ2-7; 7 bases match TRBD1. Germline V gives CDR1 SQVTM, CDR2 ANQGSEA. V shed 6 bases and J 7 bases; nucleotides not matched to a gene: 9. This CDR3 is 12 amino acids long. The CDR3, as DNA: TGCAGCGTGAAAACAGGGGATTGGGAGCAGTACTTC. Translating it yields CSVKTGDWEQYF.

This clone was counted ten times or more. V is TRBV20-1 and J is TRBJ1-2; D is unclear. V lost 3 bases to trimming and J lost 3 bases, with 8 bases between them. From germline, CDR1 is DFQATT and CDR2 SNEGSKA (reference sequence). The CDR3 totals 12 residues. This chain's CDR3 is CSASTVDYGYTF. DNA of the CDR3: TGCAGTGCTAGTACGGTTGACTATGGCTACACCTTC.

The chain joins TRBV7-9 to TRBJ2-1; no definite D call. The V gene's germline CDR1 is SEHNR and CDR2 FQNEAQ (reference sequence). Trimming stripped 5 bases from V and 8 bases from J, with 10 bases between. This CDR3 is 12 amino acids long. CDR3 region: CASSAYYHEQFF. Here the CDR3 DNA reads TGTGCCAGCAGCGCCTACTATCATGAGCAGTTCTTC.

This chain uses TRBV7-9 with TRBJ2-1; possible D gene TRBD2, 6 bases. The V gene lost 1 base and the J gene lost 6 bases, with 16 bases spanning the gap. The CDR3 is made up of 16 amino acids. CDR1 SEHNR and CDR2 FQNEAQ come from the germline V gene (reference sequence). The chain's CDR3 is CASSLVVAVSGNEQFF. CDR3 DNA: TGTGCCAGCAGCTTAGTTGTAGCGGTAAGCGGCAATGAGCAGTTCTTC. Together with reference TRBV7-9 and TRBJ2-1, the CDR3 gives the full variable domain: DTGVSQNPRHKITKRGQNVTFRCDPISEHNRLYWYRQTLGQGPEFLTYFQNEAQLEKSRLLSDRFSAERPKGSFSTLEIQRTEQGDSAMYLCASSLVVAVSGNEQFFGPGTRLTVL.

The rearrangement links TRBV19 to TRBJ1-1; no reliable D call. The CDR3 sequence is 13 residues long. Germline V lookup: CDR1 LNHDA, CDR2 SQIVND (reference sequence). Trimming cost V 3 bases and J 7 bases, with 12 bases left between them. CDR3 nucleotide sequence: TGTGCCAGTAGTATGAGTTCTGGCGGTGAAGCTTTCTTT. As protein: CASSMSSGGEAFF.